The 29 T cell receptor beta chains below come from one sample, sequenced in a study of cytomegalovirus exposure and HLA in healthy donors. The PCR was carried out with 60 Vbeta primers and 13 Jbeta primers. Profiling relied on immunoSEQ multiplex PCR, and the TCRdb table lists in-frame clones only, not all of them. The sample consists of over 100,000 clones, about 74% of them appearing once. What was sequenced was PBMCs. The receptors here all came from a male donor in good health and CMV-seronegative.

The chain links TRBV5-1 to TRBJ2-7; 7 nucleotides agree with TRBD1. Unmatched junction bases numbered 11, after V lost 4 bases and J lost 1 base. Per the germline V gene, CDR1 is SGHRS and CDR2 is YFSETQ. The CDR3 runs to 16 residues. The CDR3 loop reads CASSDVDRARSYEQYF. CDR3 nucleotides: TGCGCCAGCAGCGACGTAGACAGGGCGAGATCCTACGAGCAGTACTTC.

The chain employs TRBV28 and TRBJ2-1; 7 bases map to TRBD2. The CDR3 has 12 residues. V lost 2 bases and J lost 10; bases outside the gene matches: 2. Per germline, CDR1 MDHEN and CDR2 SYDVKM. The chain's CDR3 is CASSLPGGEQFF. The CDR3 nucleotides read TGTGCCAGCAGTTTACCCGGGGGGGAGCAGTTCTTC.

This rearrangement joins TRBV7-9 to TRBJ1-4, with a possible D match to TRBD1 (5 bases). Trimming took 3 bases from V and 8 from J, leaving 13 bases between them. The CDR3 loop spans 14 amino acids. Germline V gene sequence: CDR1 SEHNR, CDR2 FQNEAQ (reference sequence). The CDR3 coding sequence is TGTGCCAGCAGCTTTGGGGGGGAGCTCGAAAAACTGTTTTTT. Its translation: CASSFGGELEKLFF.

The chain recombines TRBV28 with TRBJ1-2; a possible D gene is TRBD1 (6 bases). Germline values: CDR1 MDHEN, CDR2 SYDVKM. V was pared by 5 bases and J by 8 bases, with 24 bases between. This CDR3 has 16 amino acids. The CDR3 sequence: CASSPNVRRGLWGYTF. CDR3 DNA sequence: TGTGCCAGCAGTCCAAATGTACGCAGGGGTCTTTGGGGCTACACCTTC.

The chain recombines TRBV28 with TRBJ2-7; 10 nucleotides align to TRBD2. The CDR3 sequence is 16 residues long. V lost 5 bases to trimming and J lost 1 base; unmatched junction nucleotides: 8. The V gene's germline CDR1 is MDHEN and CDR2 SYDVKM. CDR3 loop: CASSPLLAGVSYEQYF. The CDR3 nucleotides are TGTGCCAGCAGTCCCCTTCTAGCGGGGGTTTCCTACGAGCAGTACTTC.

The chain employs TRBV10-3 and TRBJ1-1, with D perhaps matching TRBD1 (6 bases). Germline V gives CDR1 ENHRY, CDR2 SYGVKD. The CDR3 sequence is 14 residues long. Trimming took off 3 bases at V and 2 bases at J, with 10 bases between the two ends. The CDR3 nucleotides read TGTGCCATCAGTGAAGGGGGTTCCAACACTGAAGCTTTCTTT. Translating it yields CAISEGGSNTEAFF.

This sequence joins TRBV9 and TRBJ2-7; D may be TRBD1 (5 bases). The germline V gene encodes CDR1 SGDLS and CDR2 YYNGEE. V lost 3 bases to trimming and J lost 2 bases, with 18 bases between them. The CDR3 loop spans 16 amino acids. The CDR3 reads CASSGGQGGETYEQYF. For the CDR3, the DNA is TGTGCCAGCAGCGGGGGTCAGGGTGGGGAAACCTACGAGCAGTACTTC.

This clone was detected a few times. This rearrangement joins TRBV7-9 to TRBJ2-7; D remains unclear. The CDR3 totals 12 residues. The V gene's germline CDR1 is SEHNR and CDR2 FQNEAQ (reference sequence). Deletions cut 5 bases from V and 1 base from J, with 6 bases between. CDR3 residues: CASSPRSYEQYF. CDR3 in DNA: TGTGCCAGCAGCCCCCGTTCCTACGAGCAGTACTTC.

The chain combines TRBV10-3 with TRBJ2-7, with TRBD1 matching 8 bases. The CDR3 has 13 amino acids. Looked up from germline, CDR1 is ENHRY and CDR2 is SYGVKD. The trim removed 4 bases at V and 9 bases at J, leaving 8 bases unmatched. CDR3 amino acids: CAISGGTGRGQYF. In nucleotides, the CDR3 is TGTGCCATCAGTGGGGGGACAGGCAGAGGGCAGTACTTC.

A few counts support this clone. This sequence joins TRBV14 and TRBJ2-1; maybe TRBD2 (6 bases). V was cut by 0 bases and J by 3 bases, with 12 bases left in between. Germline V lookup: CDR1 SGHDN, CDR2 FVKESK. CDR3 length: 16 residues. The CDR3 here is CASSQDPGLFYNEQFF. The CDR3 DNA reads TGTGCCAGCAGCCAAGATCCGGGACTCTTCTACAATGAGCAGTTCTTC.

The chain joins TRBV18 to TRBJ1-2, with 8 positions matching TRBD1. The junction had 1 base not matched to a gene; V was cut back by 4 bases and J by 3 bases. The CDR3 has 13 amino acids. Per the germline V gene, CDR1 is KGHSH and CDR2 is LQKENI. The CDR3 sequence is CASSQDRDYGYTF. The DNA for the CDR3 is TGTGCCAGCTCACAGGACAGGGACTATGGCTACACCTTC. Variable domain in full (rest from reference TRBV18 and TRBJ1-2): NAGVMQNPRHLVRRRGQEARLRCSPMKGHSHVYWYRQLPEEGLKFMVYLQKENIIDESGMPKERFSAEFPKEGPSILRIQQVVRGDSAAYFCASSQDRDYGYTFGSGTRLTVV.

The chain is built from TRBV2 and TRBJ1-5, with D possibly being TRBD1 (6 bases). This CDR3 spans 17 amino acids. The germline V gene has CDR1 SNHLY and CDR2 FYNNEI. Trimming removed 4 bases from V and 0 bases from J, with 16 bases in between. The CDR3 DNA sequence: TGTGCCAGCAGTGGGTTCCCGGGACACATTAGCAATCAGCCCCAGCATTTT. Amino acids: CASSGFPGHISNQPQHF.

This sequence joins TRBV5-8 and TRBJ2-7; D uncertain. Trimming took 1 base from V and 7 from J, leaving 6 bases between them. This CDR3 is built from 11 residues. Germline V CDR1 and CDR2: SGHTS, YDEGEE. CDR3 amino acids: CASSLFGEQYF. The CDR3 nucleotides are TGTGCCAGCAGCTTGTTCGGGGAGCAGTACTTC.

The chain has TRBV6-6 and TRBJ2-7, with no clear D. V was shortened by 6 bases and J by 6 bases, with 18 bases between the two germline ends. The CDR3 length is 14 residues. Germline V lookup: CDR1 MNHNY, CDR2 SVGAGI (reference sequence). The CDR3 protein is CASSPGATLVEQYF. CDR3 nucleotides: TGTGCCAGCAGCCCCGGAGCGACCCTGGTCGAGCAGTACTTC.

The V call is TRBV30, the J call TRBJ2-7, with D tentatively TRBD2 (5 bases). The CDR3 is made up of 13 amino acids. V was shortened by 3 bases and J by 1 base, with 10 bases between the two germline ends. The V gene's germline CDR1 is GTSNPN and CDR2 SVGIG (reference sequence). Written as DNA, the CDR3 is TGTGCCTGGAGGTTGAGCGGTTCCTACGAGCAGTACTTC. As protein: CAWRLSGSYEQYF.

This chain uses TRBV30 with TRBJ1-5; D uncertain. The CDR3 spans 12 residues. Trimming shortened V by 1 base and J by 4 bases, and 5 bases separated the two germline ends. Germline V gives CDR1 GTSNPN, CDR2 SVGIG (reference sequence). CDR3 protein: CAWSGRNQPQHF. The DNA for the CDR3 is TGTGCCTGGAGTGGCAGAAATCAGCCCCAGCATTTT.

The rearrangement joins TRBV29-1 to TRBJ2-1; 10 positions agree with TRBD2. The CDR3 is 17 amino acids. The V gene's germline CDR1 is SQVTM and CDR2 ANQGSEA. Trimming took 4 bases from V and 2 from J; bases not matched to a gene: 11. For the CDR3, the DNA is TGCAGCGTTGGGGTAGCGGGAGGTGCGACACCCTACAATGAGCAGTTCTTC. Protein product: CSVGVAGGATPYNEQFF.

The chain recombines TRBV28 with TRBJ2-7; 9 nucleotides line up with TRBD2. CDR1 and CDR2 from the germline V gene are MDHEN and SYDVKM. After removal of 5 bases from V and 5 bases from J, the junction contained 13 bases not matched to a gene. This CDR3 region has 16 residues. The CDR3 sequence: CASSPASGKVMNEQYF. Written as DNA, the CDR3 is TGTGCCAGCAGTCCCGCTAGCGGGAAAGTTATGAACGAGCAGTACTTC.

The chain employs TRBV2 and TRBJ2-5, with TRBD2 matching over 8 bases. Germline CDR1 reads SNHLY; CDR2 reads FYNNEI. With V trimmed by 4 bases and J by 6 bases, 10 bases remained unmatched. The CDR3 runs 15 residues. CDR3 DNA sequence: TGTGCCAGCAGTGGGGACGGGGGGGGTATGAAGACCCAGTACTTC. Protein: CASSGDGGGMKTQYF.

The chain uses TRBV28 and TRBJ1-4, with D perhaps TRBD1 (5 bases). Germline CDR1 and CDR2: MDHEN and SYDVKM. This CDR3 has 15 amino acids. V lost 3 bases to trimming and J lost 5 bases, with 13 bases between them. CDR3 in DNA: TGTGCCAGCAGTTTTTCCGGGGGTCGCAATGAAAAACTGTTTTTT. Translating it yields CASSFSGGRNEKLFF.

This chain joins TRBV11-3 and TRBJ1-2; no reliable D call. Per the germline V gene, CDR1 is SGHNT and CDR2 is YENEEA. V shed 5 bases and J shed 1 base, with 11 bases lying between them. CDR3 length equals 14 residues. CDR3 coding DNA: TGTGCCAGCAGCCCCCCAGGAATTAACTATGGCTACACCTTC. It specifies CASSPPGINYGYTF.

This rearrangement joins TRBV7-2 to TRBJ2-3; D gene unclear. Trimming shortened V by 2 bases and J by 1 base, and 13 bases separated the two germline ends. Germline V gene lookup returns CDR1 SGHTA and CDR2 FQGNSA. The CDR3 runs to 16 residues. The CDR3 spells CASSLIPRIRTDTQYF. In DNA form, the CDR3 reads TGTGCCAGCAGCTTAATTCCGCGGATTCGCACAGATACGCAGTATTTT.

This clone was observed a single time. The rearrangement joins TRBV27 to TRBJ2-5; a possible D gene is TRBD2 (7 bases). Trimming pared 4 bases from V and 1 base from J, leaving 16 bases between. The CDR3 length is 16 residues. Germline CDR1 MNHEY, CDR2 SMNVEV (reference sequence). The chain's CDR3 is CASSSWGGAGQETQYF. CDR3 DNA sequence: TGTGCCAGCAGTTCCTGGGGGGGGGCGGGCCAAGAGACCCAGTACTTC.

The rearrangement uses TRBV5-6 and TRBJ2-5; TRBD2 matches 13 bases. V lost 5 bases, J lost 4 bases, and 8 bases stayed unmatched. Germline values: CDR1 SGHDT, CDR2 YYEEEE. The CDR3 is 16 amino acids. CDR3 DNA sequence: TGTGCCAGCAGTACTCGGACTAGCGGGAGTAGAGAGACCCAGTACTTC. It yields the protein CASSTRTSGSRETQYF.

V and J are TRBV4-3 and TRBJ2-7; 13 nucleotides match TRBD2. J gave up 2 bases and V 0 bases, and 10 bases lay outside the gene matches. The CDR3 has 19 residues. The germline V gene has CDR1 LGHNA and CDR2 YSLEER. The CDR3 region has the DNA TGCGCCAGCAGCCAAGACCGGGGGACTAGCGGGATTTTTACCTACGAGCAGTACTTC. Translating it yields CASSQDRGTSGIFTYEQYF.

This sequence joins TRBV7-2 and TRBJ1-1; D possibly corresponds to TRBD1 (5 bases). The CDR3 contains 15 residues. Per germline, CDR1 SGHTA and CDR2 FQGNSA. V dropped 6 bases and J dropped 1 base, with 15 bases sitting between them. The CDR3 loop reads CASSHGGARNTEAFF. The CDR3, as DNA: TGTGCCAGCAGTCATGGTGGGGCGAGGAACACTGAAGCTTTCTTT.

The chain carries TRBV11-2 and TRBJ2-3; unclear D gene. V was clipped by 5 bases and J by 0 bases, with 18 bases between them. The CDR3 consists of 17 residues. Germline V gene data show CDR1 as SGHAT and CDR2 as FQNNGV. The CDR3 is CASSPIPWATSTDTQYF. The CDR3, as DNA: TGTGCCAGCAGCCCTATCCCTTGGGCAACTAGCACAGATACGCAGTATTTT.

The gene calls are TRBV9 and TRBJ2-5; 13 positions match TRBD2. CDR3 length: 16 amino acids. Trimming removed 3 bases from V and 1 base from J; junction bases left unmatched: 3. Per the germline V gene, CDR1 is SGDLS and CDR2 is YYNGEE. DNA for the CDR3: TGTGCCAGCAGCGGGAGGACTAGCGGGAGCCAAGAGACCCAGTACTTC. The encoded protein is CASSGRTSGSQETQYF.

The V gene is TRBV28, the J gene TRBJ2-3, with D possibly matching TRBD2 (6 bases). V lost 8 bases and J 2 bases, leaving 17 bases between the germline ends. Germline V gene sequence: CDR1 MDHEN, CDR2 SYDVKM. The length of the CDR3 is 15 residues. CDR3 DNA sequence: TGTGCCAGCTGGGAAGAGGGACTCCTCACAGATACGCAGTATTTT. Amino acids: CASWEEGLLTDTQYF.